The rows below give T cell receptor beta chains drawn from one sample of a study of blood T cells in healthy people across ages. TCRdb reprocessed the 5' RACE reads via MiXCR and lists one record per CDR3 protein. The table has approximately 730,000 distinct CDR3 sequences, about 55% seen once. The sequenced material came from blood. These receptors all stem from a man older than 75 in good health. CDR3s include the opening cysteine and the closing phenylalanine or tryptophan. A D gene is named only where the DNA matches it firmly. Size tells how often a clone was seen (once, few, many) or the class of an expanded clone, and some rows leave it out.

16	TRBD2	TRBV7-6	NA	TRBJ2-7	CASSLESGGPRYEQYF	TGTGCCAGCAGCTTAGAGTCGGGAGGGCCCAGATACGAGCAGTACTTC
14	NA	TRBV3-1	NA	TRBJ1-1	CASSQASLNTEAFF	TGTGCCAGCAGCCAAGCCTCCTTGAACACTGAAGCTTTCTTT
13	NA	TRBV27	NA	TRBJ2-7	CASSALGSDEQYF	TGTGCCAGCAGTGCCTTGGGGTCCGACGAGCAGTACTTC
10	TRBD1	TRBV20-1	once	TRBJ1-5	CSIRGQTQHF	TGCAGCATCAGGGGGCAGACCCAGCATTTT
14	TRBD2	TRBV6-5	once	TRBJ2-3	CASSYRTSVDTQYF	TGTGCCAGCAGTTATAGGACTAGCGTCGATACGCAGTATTTT
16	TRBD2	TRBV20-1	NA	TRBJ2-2	CSARDGREFPTGELFF	TGCAGTGCTAGAGATGGGAGGGAGTTCCCCACCGGGGAGCTGTTTTTT
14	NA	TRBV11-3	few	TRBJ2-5	CASSLDREGGTQYF	TGTGCCAGCAGCTTAGATCGGGAAGGGGGGACCCAGTACTTC
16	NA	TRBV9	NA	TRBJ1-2	CASSVGSRVGNYGYTF	TGTGCCAGCAGCGTGGGGTCGAGGGTTGGCAACTATGGCTACACCTTC
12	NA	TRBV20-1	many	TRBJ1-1	CSAKRPSPEAFF	TGCAGTGCTAAAAGGCCCAGCCCTGAAGCTTTCTTT
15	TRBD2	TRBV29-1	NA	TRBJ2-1	CSVEGRGSSYNEQFF	TGCAGCGTTGAAGGGCGCGGGAGCTCCTACAATGAGCAGTTCTTC
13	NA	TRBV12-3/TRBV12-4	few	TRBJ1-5	CASIGQPNQPQHF	TGTGCCAGCATCGGACAGCCCAATCAGCCCCAGCATTTT
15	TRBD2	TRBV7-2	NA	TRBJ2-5	CASSLATSAQETQYF	TGTGCCAGCAGCTTAGCGACTAGCGCCCAAGAGACCCAGTACTTC
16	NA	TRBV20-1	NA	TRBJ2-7	CSARDQDLSSYNEQYF	TGCAGTGCTAGAGACCAAGATCTAAGCTCCTACAATGAGCAGTACTTC
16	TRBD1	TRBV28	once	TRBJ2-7	CASSPWTGSYVYEQYF	TGTGCCAGCAGTCCGTGGACAGGGAGTTACGTCTACGAGCAGTACTTC
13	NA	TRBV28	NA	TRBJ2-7	CASSLSAFYEQYF	TGTGCCAGCAGCCTCTCCGCCTTCTACGAGCAGTACTTC
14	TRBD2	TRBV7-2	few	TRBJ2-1	CASKRESSYNEQFF	TGTGCCAGCAAGCGGGAGAGTTCCTACAATGAGCAGTTCTTC
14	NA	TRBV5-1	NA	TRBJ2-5	CASHGGAAVETQYF	TGCGCCAGCCATGGGGGAGCGGCGGTAGAGACCCAGTACTTC
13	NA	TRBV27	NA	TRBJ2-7	CASRPVDSSKQYF	TGTGCCAGCAGACCGGTCGACTCTTCTAAGCAGTACTTC
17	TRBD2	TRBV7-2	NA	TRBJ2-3	CASSFSGTSGSGRYAYF	TGTGCCAGCAGCTTTTCCGGGACTAGCGGGAGTGGTAGATACGCGTATTTT
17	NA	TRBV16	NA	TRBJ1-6	CASSQGAASSYNSPLHF	TGTGCCAGCAGCCAAGGGGCAGCAAGCTCCTATAATTCACCCCTCCACTTT
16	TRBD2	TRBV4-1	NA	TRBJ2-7	CASSQGHSGSNNEQYF	TGCGCCAGCAGCCAAGGACATAGCGGGAGTAACAACGAGCAGTACTTC
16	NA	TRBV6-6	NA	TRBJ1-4	CASSGPGPQTNEKLFF	TGTGCCAGCAGTGGGCCGGGACCTCAGACTAATGAAAAACTGTTTTTT
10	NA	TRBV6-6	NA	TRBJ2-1	CASTVPGRFF	TGTGCCAGCACGGTCCCCGGGCGGTTCTTC
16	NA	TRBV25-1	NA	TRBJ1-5	CASSDVGGSWNQPQHF	TGTGCCAGCAGTGACGTTGGAGGGAGTTGGAATCAGCCCCAGCATTTT
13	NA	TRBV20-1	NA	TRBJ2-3	CRGSGSLGDTQYF	TGCAGAGGCAGTGGAAGCTTGGGAGATACGCAGTATTTT
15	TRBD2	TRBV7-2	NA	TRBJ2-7	CASSLQPSGSYEQYF	TGTGCCAGCAGCTTACAGCCTAGCGGGAGCTACGAGCAGTACTTC